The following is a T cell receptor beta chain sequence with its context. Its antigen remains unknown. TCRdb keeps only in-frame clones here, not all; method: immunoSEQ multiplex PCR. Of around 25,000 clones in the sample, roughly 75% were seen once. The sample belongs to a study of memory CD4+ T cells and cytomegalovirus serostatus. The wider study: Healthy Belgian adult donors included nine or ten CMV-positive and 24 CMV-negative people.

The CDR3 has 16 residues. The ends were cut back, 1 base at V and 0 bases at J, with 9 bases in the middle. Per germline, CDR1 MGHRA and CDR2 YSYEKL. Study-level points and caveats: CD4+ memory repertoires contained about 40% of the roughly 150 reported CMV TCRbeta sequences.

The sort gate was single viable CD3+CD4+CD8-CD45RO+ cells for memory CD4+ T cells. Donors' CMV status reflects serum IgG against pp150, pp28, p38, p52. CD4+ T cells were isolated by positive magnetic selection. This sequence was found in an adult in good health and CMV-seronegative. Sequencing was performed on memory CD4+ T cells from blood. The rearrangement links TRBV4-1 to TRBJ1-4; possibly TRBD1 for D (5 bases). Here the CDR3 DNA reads TGCGCCAGCAGCCAAGGGACACAAGCAACTAATGAAAAACTGTTTTTT. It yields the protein CASSQGTQATNEKLFF.